The clone carrying this T cell receptor (beta chain) appeared a few times. Its antigen remains unidentified. The sample belongs to a study of post-analysis software for immune sequencing data. Background on the study: Relapsing-remitting, secondary progressive and progressive-relapsing multiple sclerosis courses were included.

Germline CDR1 and CDR2: SGHTS and YDEGEE. The CDR3 has 16 residues. Unique molecular identifiers had been added to the TCR beta cDNA libraries. T cells numbering roughly 1 to 10 million yielded cDNA molecules that totaled roughly 500,000. TCRdb ran MiXCR on the PCR reads and lists one entry per CDR3 protein. The repertoire holds approximately 690,000 distinct CDR3 sequences, around 60% seen once, with about 10% in the top ten. Notes on the study in general: Patients showed TRBV5-6, TRBV5-1 and TRBV20-1 among four to six TRBV segments more frequent than in controls. Significantly lower normalized Chao1 diversity was found in patients with multiple sclerosis relative to controls.

The TCR was taken from a girl aged 2 to 10 with multiple sclerosis. Sequenced input: blood. The gene calls are TRBV5-8 and TRBJ2-7, with 8 positions matching TRBD1. The J call may be incorrect, as the DNA end agrees better with TRBJ2-5. CDR3 nucleotide sequence: TGTGCCAGCAACTCCTGGACAGGGATTAACTCGGAGACCCAGTACTTC. It codes for CASNSWTGINSETQYF.